The 5 T cell receptor beta chains in this list originate from one sample, sequenced in a study of T-cell reconstitution after alpha-beta-depleted transplantation in children. For TCRbeta, the library was prepared with unique molecular identifiers. TCRdb reanalysed the PCR reads using MiXCR and keeps one entry per CDR3 protein. The table has about 640,000 distinct CDR3 sequences, around 16% seen once. Sequenced here: PBMCs from the stem cell graft donor, sampled from the stem cell graft. These receptor sequences come from a human donor who donated a stem cell graft to a child with acute myeloid leukemia.

This clonotype was picked up a small number of times. The CDR3 loop reads CASSLGGLDTSGGTTNEQFF. CDR3 bases: TGTGCCAGCAGCTTAGGGGGATTGGATACTAGCGGGGGAACTACGAATGAGCAGTTCTTC. V is TRBV13 and J is TRBJ2-1; 11 bases map to TRBD2. Germline V CDR1 and CDR2: PRHDT, FYEKMQ (reference sequence). This CDR3 spans 20 amino acids. V gave up 0 bases and J gave up 7 bases; unmatched junction bases: 17.

This clonotype was seen a handful of times. One junction end disagrees with the germline gene, perhaps due to a read error. The V call is TRBV12-3 or TRBV12-4, the J call TRBJ2-1; 7 bases align to TRBD2. There are 18 residues in the CDR3. The CDR3 here is CASCLAVRGLRSYNEQFF. CDR3 nucleotides: TGTGCCAGCTGTTTAGCGGTGCGGGGGTTGCGCTCCTACAATGAGCAGTTCTTC.

This clonotype was found a few times. The J gene is TRBJ1-2, the V gene TRBV10-3, with 8 nucleotides matching TRBD1. The CDR3 runs to 22 residues. V lost 0 bases, J lost 8 bases, and 29 bases stayed unmatched. Per the germline V gene, CDR1 is ENHRY and CDR2 is SYGVKD. This CDR3 is CAISESENRGSLRGLVTLGYTF. The CDR3 DNA sequence: TGTGCCATCAGTGAGTCAGAAAACAGGGGGTCCTTGCGAGGATTGGTTACCTTGGGCTACACCTTC.

The rearrangement links TRBV5-1 to TRBJ1-1; 7 nucleotides align to TRBD1. Trimming cost V 2 bases and J 8 bases; bases outside gene matches: 6. This CDR3 is built from 13 residues. CDR1 SGHRS and CDR2 YFSETQ come from the germline V gene. This CDR3 reads CASSLQGSFEAFF. CDR3 DNA sequence: TGCGCCAGCAGCTTACAGGGGTCCTTCGAAGCTTTCTTT.

This clonotype has more than one count but fewer than ten. This CDR3 reads CASSADSDGNTIYF. The CDR3 bases are TGTGCCAGCAGCGCGGACTCGGATGGAAACACCATATATTTT. The rearrangement joins TRBV21-1 to TRBJ1-3. TRBV21-1 is annotated as a pseudogene. CDR3 length: 14 amino acids.